The source of this T cell receptor beta chain is a study of blood T cell repertoires in COVID-19. Study-level background: Sites in the United States, Italy and Spain provided acute and convalescent COVID-19 samples. In each case, the material was cDNA or gDNA derived from T cells, B-cell-depleted T cells, or PBMCs.

Only one count was recorded for this clone. Repertoires were generated with immunoSEQ multiplex PCR, while TCRdb's copy carries only in-frame clones and drops some. This sample has approximately 380,000 clones, with around 90% found just once. Participants, about 18 to 89 years old, spanned about two dozen US areas. Two negative PCRs, clearance, or symptom resolution had been documented for recovered Cohort 3 donors. CDR1 and CDR2 from the germline V gene are SGDLS and YYNGEE. V was clipped by 4 bases and J by 2 bases; unmatched bases: 5. The CDR3 is 15 residues long. V gene TRBV9 combines with J gene TRBJ2-1; 8 bases are shared with TRBD2. This receptor was identified in a woman younger than 35 who had recovered from COVID-19. Sequences were obtained from PBMCs or T cells enriched from blood (not recorded which). CDR3 region: CASSLSGGPYNEQFF. The CDR3 coding sequence is TGTGCCAGCAGCTTGAGCGGGGGTCCCTACAATGAGCAGTTCTTC.